The 2 T cell receptor beta chains in this list originate from one sample, sequenced in a study of shared clonotypes between healthy human individuals. The table came from immunoSEQ multiplex PCR; TCRdb's copy has only in-frame clones and leaves some out. The sample includes 1.4 million or so clones, around 98.5% seen only once; the top ten take 0.36%. Material for sequencing was naive CD4+ T cells sorted from blood. The subset: CD45RA+ positively selected. All receptors derive from a man aged 30-40 years in good health.

The chain carries TRBV7-2 and TRBJ2-1; the D gene is possibly TRBD2 (6 bases). The CDR3 has 14 amino acids. V lost 2 bases and J 4 bases, leaving 9 bases between the germline ends. Germline assignment: CDR1 SGHTA and CDR2 FQGNSA. As DNA, the CDR3 is TGTGCCAGCAGCTTAATAGCGGTATACAATGAGCAGTTCTTC. This gives the protein CASSLIAVYNEQFF.

The chain employs TRBV28 and TRBJ1-2; 9 nucleotides agree with TRBD1. Germline-derived CDR1 and CDR2 are MDHEN and SYDVKM. The V and J ends lost 7 bases and 8 bases, in that order; junction bases with no gene match: 11. This CDR3 spans 14 amino acids. The CDR3 region has the DNA TGTGCCAGCACCCCATCCGGGACAGGGCCAGGCTACACCTTC. Its translation: CASTPSGTGPGYTF.